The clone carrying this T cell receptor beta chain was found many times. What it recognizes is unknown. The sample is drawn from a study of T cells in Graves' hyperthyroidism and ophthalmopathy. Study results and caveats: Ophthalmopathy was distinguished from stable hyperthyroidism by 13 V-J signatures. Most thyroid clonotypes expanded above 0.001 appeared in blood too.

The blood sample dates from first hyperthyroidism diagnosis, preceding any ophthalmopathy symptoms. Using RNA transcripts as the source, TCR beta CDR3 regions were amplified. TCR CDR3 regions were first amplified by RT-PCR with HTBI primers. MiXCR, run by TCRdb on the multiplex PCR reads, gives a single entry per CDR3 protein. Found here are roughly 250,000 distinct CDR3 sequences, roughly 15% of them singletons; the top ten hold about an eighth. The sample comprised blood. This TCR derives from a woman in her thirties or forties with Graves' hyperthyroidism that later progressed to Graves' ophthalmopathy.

The CDR3 loop reads CATFDRRLFF. The DNA for the CDR3 is TGTGCCACTTTCGACCGCAGGCTGTTCTTC. This chain connects TRBV24-1 to TRBJ2-1; D is ambiguous. Between the trimmed V and J ends, which lost 10 bases and 15 bases, there was a span of 15 bases. Germline V gene data show CDR1 as KGHDR and CDR2 as SFDVKD. The CDR3 extends over 10 amino acids.